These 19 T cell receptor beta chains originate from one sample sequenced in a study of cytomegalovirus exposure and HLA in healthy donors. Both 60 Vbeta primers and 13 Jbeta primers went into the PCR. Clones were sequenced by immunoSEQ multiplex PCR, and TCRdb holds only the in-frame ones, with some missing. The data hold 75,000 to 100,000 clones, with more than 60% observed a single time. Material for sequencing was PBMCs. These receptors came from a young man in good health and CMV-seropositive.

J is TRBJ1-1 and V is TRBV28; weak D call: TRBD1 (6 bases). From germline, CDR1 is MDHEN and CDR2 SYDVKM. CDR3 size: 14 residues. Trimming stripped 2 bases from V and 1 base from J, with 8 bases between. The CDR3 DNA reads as TGTGCCAGCAGTTTAGGGGGCACGAACACTGAAGCTTTCTTT. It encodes CASSLGGTNTEAFF. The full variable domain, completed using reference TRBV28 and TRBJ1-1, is DVKVTQSSRYLVKRTGEKVFLECVQDMDHENMFWYRQDPGLGLRLIYFSYDVKMKEKGDIPEGYSVSREKKERFSLILESASTNQTSMYLCASSLGGTNTEAFFGQGTRLTVV.

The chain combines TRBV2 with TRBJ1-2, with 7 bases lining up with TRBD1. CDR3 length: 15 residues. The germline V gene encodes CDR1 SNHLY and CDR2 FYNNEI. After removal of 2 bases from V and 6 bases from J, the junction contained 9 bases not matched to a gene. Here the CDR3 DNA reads TGTGCCAGCAGTGAAAGACGAACAGGGGAGAATGGCTACACCTTC. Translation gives CASSERRTGENGYTF.

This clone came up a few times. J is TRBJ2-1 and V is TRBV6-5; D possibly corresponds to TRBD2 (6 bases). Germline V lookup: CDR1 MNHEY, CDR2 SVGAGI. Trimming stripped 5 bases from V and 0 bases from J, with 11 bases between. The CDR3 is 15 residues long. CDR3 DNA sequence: TGTGCCAGCAGTCGGGACTTGAGCTCCTACAATGAGCAGTTCTTC. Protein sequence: CASSRDLSSYNEQFF.

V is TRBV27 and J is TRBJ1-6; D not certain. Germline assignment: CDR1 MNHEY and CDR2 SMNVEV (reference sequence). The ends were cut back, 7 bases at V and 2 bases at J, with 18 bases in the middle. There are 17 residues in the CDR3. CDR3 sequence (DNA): TGTGCCAGCAATATCCGGGGTCGTAACCCCTATAATTCACCCCTCCACTTT. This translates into CASNIRGRNPYNSPLHF.

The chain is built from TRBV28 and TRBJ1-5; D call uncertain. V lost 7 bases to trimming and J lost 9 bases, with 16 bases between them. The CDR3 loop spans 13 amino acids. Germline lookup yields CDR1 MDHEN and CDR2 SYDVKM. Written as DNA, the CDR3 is TGTGCCAGCACCCCCCGTAGTTACGGGCCCCAGCATTTT. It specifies CASTPRSYGPQHF.

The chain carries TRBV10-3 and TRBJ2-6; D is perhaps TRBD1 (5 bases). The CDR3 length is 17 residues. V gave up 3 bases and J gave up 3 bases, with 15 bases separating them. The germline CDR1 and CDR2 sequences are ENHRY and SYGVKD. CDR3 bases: TGTGCCATCAGTGATGCAGGGTTGCTCGGTGGGGCCAACGTCCTGACTTTC. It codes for CAISDAGLLGGANVLTF.

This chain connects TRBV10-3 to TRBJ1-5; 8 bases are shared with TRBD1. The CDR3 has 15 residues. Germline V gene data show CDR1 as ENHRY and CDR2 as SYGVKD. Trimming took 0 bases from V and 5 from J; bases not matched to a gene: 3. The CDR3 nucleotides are TGTGCCATCAGTGAGTCAGGACAGGGTGATCAGCCCCAGCATTTT. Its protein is CAISESGQGDQPQHF.

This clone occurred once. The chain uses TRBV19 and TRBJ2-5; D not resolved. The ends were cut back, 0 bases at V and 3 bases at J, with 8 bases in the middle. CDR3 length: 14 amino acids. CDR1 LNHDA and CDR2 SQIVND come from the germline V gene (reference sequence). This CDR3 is CASSIDMGEETQYF. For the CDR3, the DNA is TGTGCCAGTAGTATAGATATGGGCGAAGAGACCCAGTACTTC.

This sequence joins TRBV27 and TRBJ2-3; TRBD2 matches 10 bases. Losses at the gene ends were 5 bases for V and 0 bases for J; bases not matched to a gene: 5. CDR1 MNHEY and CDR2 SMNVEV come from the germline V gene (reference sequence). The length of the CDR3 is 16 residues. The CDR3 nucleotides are TGTGCCAGCAGTGCAGATAGCGGGGGGAGCACAGATACGCAGTATTTT. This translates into CASSADSGGSTDTQYF.

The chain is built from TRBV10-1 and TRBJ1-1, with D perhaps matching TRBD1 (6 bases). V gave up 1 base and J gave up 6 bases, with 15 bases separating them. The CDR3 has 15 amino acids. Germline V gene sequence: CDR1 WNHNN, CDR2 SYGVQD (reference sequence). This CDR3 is CASSEYRGDNSEAFF. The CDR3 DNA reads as TGCGCCAGCAGTGAGTACCGGGGGGACAACTCTGAAGCTTTCTTT.

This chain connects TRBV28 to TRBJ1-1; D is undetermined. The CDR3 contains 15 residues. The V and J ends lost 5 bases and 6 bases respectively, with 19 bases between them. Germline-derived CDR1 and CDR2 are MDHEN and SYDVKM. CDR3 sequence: CASSLSGRSRPEAFF. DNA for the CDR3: TGTGCCAGCAGTCTATCCGGCAGATCTAGGCCTGAAGCTTTCTTT.

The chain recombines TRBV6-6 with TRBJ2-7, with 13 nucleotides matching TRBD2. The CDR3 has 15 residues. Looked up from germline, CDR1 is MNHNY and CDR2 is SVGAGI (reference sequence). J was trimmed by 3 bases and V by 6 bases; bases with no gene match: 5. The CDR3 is CASSQTSGGVYEQYF. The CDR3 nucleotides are TGTGCCAGCAGCCAAACTAGCGGGGGGGTCTACGAGCAGTACTTC.

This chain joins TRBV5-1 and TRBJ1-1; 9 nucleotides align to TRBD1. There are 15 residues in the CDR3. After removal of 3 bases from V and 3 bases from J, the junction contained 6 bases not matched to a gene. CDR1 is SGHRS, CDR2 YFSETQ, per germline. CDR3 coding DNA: TGCGCCAGCAGCTCTACGGGGACAGGGCACACTGAAGCTTTCTTT. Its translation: CASSSTGTGHTEAFF.

This chain's CDR3 is CAWKRGISEQYF. In nucleotides, the CDR3 is TGTGCCTGGAAGCGAGGGATTTCCGAGCAGTACTTC. J is TRBJ2-7 and V is TRBV30; D may be TRBD2 (5 bases). Germline V lookup: CDR1 GTSNPN, CDR2 SVGIG (reference sequence). This CDR3 spans 12 amino acids. Trimming removed 4 bases at V and 6 bases at J, with 13 bases between.

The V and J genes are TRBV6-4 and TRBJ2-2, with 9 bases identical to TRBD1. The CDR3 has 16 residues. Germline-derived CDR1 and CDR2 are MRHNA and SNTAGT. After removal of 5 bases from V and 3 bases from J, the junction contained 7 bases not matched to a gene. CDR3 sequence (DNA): TGTGCCAGCAGTTCTCGACAGGGGGAACACACCGGGGAGCTGTTTTTT. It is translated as CASSSRQGEHTGELFF.

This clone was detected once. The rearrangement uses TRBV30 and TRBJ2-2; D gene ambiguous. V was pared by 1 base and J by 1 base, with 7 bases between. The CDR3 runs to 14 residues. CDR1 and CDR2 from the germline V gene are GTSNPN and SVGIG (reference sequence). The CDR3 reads CAWSASLNTGELFF. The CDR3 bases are TGTGCCTGGAGTGCCTCTTTGAACACCGGGGAGCTGTTTTTT.

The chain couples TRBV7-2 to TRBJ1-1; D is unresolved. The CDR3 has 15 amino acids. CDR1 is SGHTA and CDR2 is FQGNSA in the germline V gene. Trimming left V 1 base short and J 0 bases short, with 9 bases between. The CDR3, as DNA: TGTGCCAGCAGCTTAGGCAGACTCATGAACACTGAAGCTTTCTTT. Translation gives CASSLGRLMNTEAFF.

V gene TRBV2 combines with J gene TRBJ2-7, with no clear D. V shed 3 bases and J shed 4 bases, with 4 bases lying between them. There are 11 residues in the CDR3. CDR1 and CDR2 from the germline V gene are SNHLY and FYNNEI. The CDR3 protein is CASSDQYEQYF. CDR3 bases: TGTGCCAGCAGTGACCAATACGAGCAGTACTTC.

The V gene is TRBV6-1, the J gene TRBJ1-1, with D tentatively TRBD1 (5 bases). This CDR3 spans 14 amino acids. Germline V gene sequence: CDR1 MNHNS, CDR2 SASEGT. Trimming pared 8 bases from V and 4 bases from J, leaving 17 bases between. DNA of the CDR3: TGTGCCAGCTCTTACCTCAGGGTAGTCACTGAAGCTTTCTTT. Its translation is CASSYLRVVTEAFF.